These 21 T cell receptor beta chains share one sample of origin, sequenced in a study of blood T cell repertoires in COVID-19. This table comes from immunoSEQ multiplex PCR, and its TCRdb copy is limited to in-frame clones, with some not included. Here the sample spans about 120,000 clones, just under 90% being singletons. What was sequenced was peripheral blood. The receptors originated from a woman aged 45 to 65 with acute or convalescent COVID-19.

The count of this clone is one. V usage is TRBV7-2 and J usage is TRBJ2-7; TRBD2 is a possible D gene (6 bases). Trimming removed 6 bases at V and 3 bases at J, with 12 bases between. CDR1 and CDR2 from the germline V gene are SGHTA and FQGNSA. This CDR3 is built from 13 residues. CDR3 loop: CASRRGLYYEQYF. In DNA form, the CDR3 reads TGTGCCAGCAGGCGGGGCCTCTACTACGAGCAGTACTTC.

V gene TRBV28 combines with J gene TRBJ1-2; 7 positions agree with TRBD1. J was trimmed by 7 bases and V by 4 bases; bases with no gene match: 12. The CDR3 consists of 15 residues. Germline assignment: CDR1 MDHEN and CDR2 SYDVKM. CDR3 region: CASSSSITGASGYTF. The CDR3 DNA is TGTGCCAGCAGTTCTTCTATTACAGGGGCAAGTGGCTACACCTTC.

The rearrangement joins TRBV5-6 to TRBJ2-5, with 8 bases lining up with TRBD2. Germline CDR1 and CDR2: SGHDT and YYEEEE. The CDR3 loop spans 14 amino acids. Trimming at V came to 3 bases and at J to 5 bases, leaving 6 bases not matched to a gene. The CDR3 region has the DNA TGTGCCAGCAGCTCCCGGACTAGCCGGGAGACCCAGTACTTC. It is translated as CASSSRTSRETQYF.

This CDR3 reads CASSYPERGHGNQPQHF. The CDR3 DNA follows: TGTGCCAGCAGTTACCCCGAGAGGGGGCATGGCAATCAGCCCCAGCATTTT. V is TRBV6-2 or TRBV6-3 and J is TRBJ1-5; 7 nucleotides align to TRBD1. Trimming at V came to 2 bases and at J to 2 bases, leaving 9 bases not matched to a gene. CDR3 length: 17 amino acids. CDR1 is MNHEY, CDR2 SVGEGT, per germline.

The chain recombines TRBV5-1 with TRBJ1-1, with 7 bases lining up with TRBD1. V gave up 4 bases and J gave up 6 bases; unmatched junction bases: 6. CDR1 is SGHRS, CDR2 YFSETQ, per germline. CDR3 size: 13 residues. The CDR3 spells CASSPTGVPEAFF. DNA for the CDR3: TGCGCCAGCAGCCCCACAGGGGTCCCTGAAGCTTTCTTT.

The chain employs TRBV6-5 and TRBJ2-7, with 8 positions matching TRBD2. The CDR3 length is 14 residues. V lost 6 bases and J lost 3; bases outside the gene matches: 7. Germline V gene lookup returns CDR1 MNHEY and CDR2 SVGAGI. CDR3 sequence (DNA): TGTGCCAGCAGACTTCGGGGGGGGAACTACGAGCAGTACTTC. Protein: CASRLRGGNYEQYF.

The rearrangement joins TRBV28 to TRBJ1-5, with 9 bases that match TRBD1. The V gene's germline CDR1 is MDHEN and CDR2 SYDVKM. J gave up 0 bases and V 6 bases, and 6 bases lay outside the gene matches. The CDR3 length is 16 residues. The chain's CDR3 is CASRPDRGYSNQPQHF. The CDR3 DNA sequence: TGTGCCAGCAGGCCGGACAGGGGATATAGCAATCAGCCCCAGCATTTT.

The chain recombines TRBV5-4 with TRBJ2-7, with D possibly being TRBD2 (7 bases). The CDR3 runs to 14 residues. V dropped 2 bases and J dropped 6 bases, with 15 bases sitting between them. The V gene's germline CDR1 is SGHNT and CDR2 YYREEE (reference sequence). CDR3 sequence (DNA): TGTGCCAGCAGCTTAGGGGGGGGGCCTAGCGAGCAGTACTTC. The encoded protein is CASSLGGGPSEQYF. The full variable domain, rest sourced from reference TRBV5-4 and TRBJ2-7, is ETGVTQSPTHLIKTRGQQVTLRCSSQSGHNTVSWYQQALGQGPQFIFQYYREEENGRGNFPPRFSGLQFPNYSSELNVNALELDDSALYLCASSLGGGPSEQYFGPGTRLTVT.

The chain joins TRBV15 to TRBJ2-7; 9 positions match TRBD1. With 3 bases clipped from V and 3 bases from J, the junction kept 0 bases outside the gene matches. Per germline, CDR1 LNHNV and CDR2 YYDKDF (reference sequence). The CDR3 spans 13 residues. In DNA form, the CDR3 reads TGTGCCACCAGCAGGGACAGGGGCTACGAGCAGTACTTC. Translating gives CATSRDRGYEQYF.

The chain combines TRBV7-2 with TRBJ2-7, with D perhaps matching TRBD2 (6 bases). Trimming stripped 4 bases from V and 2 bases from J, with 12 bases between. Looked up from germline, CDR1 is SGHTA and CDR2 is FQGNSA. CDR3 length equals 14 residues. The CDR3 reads CASSSPSAPYEQYF. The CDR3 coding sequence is TGTGCCAGCAGCTCTCCTAGCGCCCCCTACGAGCAGTACTTC. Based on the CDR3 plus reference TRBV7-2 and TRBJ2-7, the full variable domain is GAGVSQSPSNKVTEKGKDVELRCDPISGHTALYWYRQSLGQGLEFLIYFQGNSAPDKSGLPSDRFSAERTGGSVSTLTIQRTQQEDSAVYLCASSSPSAPYEQYFGPGTRLTVT.

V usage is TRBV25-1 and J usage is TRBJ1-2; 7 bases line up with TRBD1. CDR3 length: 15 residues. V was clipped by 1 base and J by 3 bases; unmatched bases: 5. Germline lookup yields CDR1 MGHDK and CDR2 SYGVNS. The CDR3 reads CASSEFKGTDYGYTF. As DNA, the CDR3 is TGTGCCAGCAGTGAATTCAAAGGGACAGACTATGGCTACACCTTC.

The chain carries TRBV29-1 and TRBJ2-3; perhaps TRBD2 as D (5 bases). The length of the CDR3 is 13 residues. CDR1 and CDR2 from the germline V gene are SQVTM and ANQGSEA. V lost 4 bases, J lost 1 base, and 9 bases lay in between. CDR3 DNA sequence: TGCAGCGTTGGCCCCGGGGGCACAGATACGCAGTATTTT. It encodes CSVGPGGTDTQYF.

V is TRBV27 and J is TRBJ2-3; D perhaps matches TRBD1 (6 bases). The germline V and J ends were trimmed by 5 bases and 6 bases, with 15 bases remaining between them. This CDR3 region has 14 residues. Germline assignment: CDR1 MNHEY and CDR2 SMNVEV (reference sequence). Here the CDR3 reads CASSPLQGRDTQYF. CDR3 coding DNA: TGTGCCAGCAGTCCCCTACAGGGCAGGGATACGCAGTATTTT.

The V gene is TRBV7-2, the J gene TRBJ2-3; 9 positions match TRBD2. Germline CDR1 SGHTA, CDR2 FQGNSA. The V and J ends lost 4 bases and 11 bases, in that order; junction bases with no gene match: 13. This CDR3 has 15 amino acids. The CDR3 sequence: CASSSIWLSSGVQYF. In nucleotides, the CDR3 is TGTGCCAGCAGCTCGATTTGGTTGTCTAGCGGGGTGCAGTATTTT.

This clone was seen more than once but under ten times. CDR3: CASSLSRAGYTF. For the CDR3, the DNA is TGCGCCAGCAGCTTGAGCAGGGCTGGCTACACCTTC. This rearrangement joins TRBV5-1 to TRBJ1-2, with D possibly matching TRBD1 (5 bases). CDR3 length: 12 amino acids. The germline gives CDR1 SGHRS, CDR2 YFSETQ. Between the trimmed V and J ends, which lost 1 base and 7 bases, there was a span of 8 bases.

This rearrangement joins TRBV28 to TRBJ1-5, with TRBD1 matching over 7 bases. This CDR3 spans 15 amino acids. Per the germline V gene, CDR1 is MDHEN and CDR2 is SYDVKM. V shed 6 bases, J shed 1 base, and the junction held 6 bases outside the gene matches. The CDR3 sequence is CASSPGQLSNQPQHF. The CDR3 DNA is TGTGCCAGCAGCCCGGGACAGCTCAGCAATCAGCCCCAGCATTTT.

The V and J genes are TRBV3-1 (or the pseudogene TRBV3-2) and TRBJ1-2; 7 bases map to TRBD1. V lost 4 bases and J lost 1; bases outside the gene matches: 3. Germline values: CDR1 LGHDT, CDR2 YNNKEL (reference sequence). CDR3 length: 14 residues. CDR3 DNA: TGTGCCAGCAGCCGGACAGGCCTTAACTATGGCTACACCTTC. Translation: CASSRTGLNYGYTF.

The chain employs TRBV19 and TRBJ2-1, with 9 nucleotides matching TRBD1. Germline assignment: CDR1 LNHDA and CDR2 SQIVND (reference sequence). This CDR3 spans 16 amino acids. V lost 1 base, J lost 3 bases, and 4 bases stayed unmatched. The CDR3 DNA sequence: TGTGCCAGTAGTATAGGGGGACAGGGATACTACAATGAGCAGTTCTTC. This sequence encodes CASSIGGQGYYNEQFF. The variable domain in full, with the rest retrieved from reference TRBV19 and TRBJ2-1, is DGGITQSPKYLFRKEGQNVTLSCEQNLNHDAMYWYRQDPGQGLRLIYYSQIVNDFQKGDIAEGYSVSREKKESFPLTVTSAQKNPTAFYLCASSIGGQGYYNEQFFGPGTRLTVL.

Written as DNA, the CDR3 is TGTGCCAGTAGTATTGTCGGACAGCTCAATTCACCCCTCCACTTT. As protein: CASSIVGQLNSPLHF. The chain employs TRBV19 and TRBJ1-6; possible D gene TRBD1, 6 bases. CDR3 size: 15 residues. In germline, CDR1 is LNHDA, CDR2 SQIVND (reference sequence). The V gene lost 3 bases and the J gene lost 7 bases, with 13 bases spanning the gap.

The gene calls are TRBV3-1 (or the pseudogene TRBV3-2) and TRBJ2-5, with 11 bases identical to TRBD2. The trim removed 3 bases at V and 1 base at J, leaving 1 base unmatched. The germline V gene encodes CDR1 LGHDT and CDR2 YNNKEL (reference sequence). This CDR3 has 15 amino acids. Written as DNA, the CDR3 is TGTGCCAGCAGCCACACTAGCGGGGGCCAAGAGACCCAGTACTTC. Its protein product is CASSHTSGGQETQYF.

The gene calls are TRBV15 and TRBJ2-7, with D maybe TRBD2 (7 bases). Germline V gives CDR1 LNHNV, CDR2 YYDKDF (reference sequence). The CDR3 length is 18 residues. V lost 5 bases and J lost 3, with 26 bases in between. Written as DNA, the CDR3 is TGTGCCACCAGCGGTCTGGGCGGGGGCCCTACCATCCACTACGAGCAGTACTTC. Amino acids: CATSGLGGGPTIHYEQYF.